The clone carrying this T cell receptor (beta chain) was observed at least ten times. Antigen unknown. These data are taken from a study of Graves' ophthalmopathy and Graves' hyperthyroidism. The study's findings and limits: Most expanded thyroid clonotypes above 0.001 frequency also appeared in blood. The model predicted progression of ophthalmopathy with a sensitivity of approximately 68%, and its specificity was 72% to 85%.

RNA transcripts were the template, and TCR beta CDR3 regions were amplified from them. An initial RT-PCR round employing HTBI primers preceded a second-round multiplex PCR. TCRdb reprocessed the multiplex PCR reads via MiXCR and lists one record per CDR3 protein. Of 400,000 to 450,000 distinct CDR3 sequences listed, under 25% were seen once; the top ten hold 3%. The CDR3 runs to 13 residues. CDR1 DFQATT and CDR2 SNEGSKA come from the germline V gene (reference sequence). After removal of 5 bases from V and 3 bases from J, the junction contained 7 bases not matched to a gene. The TCR sequence derives from a woman between 18 and 29 years old with stable Graves' hyperthyroidism. Input material: peripheral blood. The chain carries TRBV20-1 and TRBJ2-7, with 7 bases lining up with TRBD1. DNA of the CDR3: TGCAGTGCTTCTGCGGACAGGAGCTACGAGCAGTACTTC. This encodes CSASADRSYEQYF.